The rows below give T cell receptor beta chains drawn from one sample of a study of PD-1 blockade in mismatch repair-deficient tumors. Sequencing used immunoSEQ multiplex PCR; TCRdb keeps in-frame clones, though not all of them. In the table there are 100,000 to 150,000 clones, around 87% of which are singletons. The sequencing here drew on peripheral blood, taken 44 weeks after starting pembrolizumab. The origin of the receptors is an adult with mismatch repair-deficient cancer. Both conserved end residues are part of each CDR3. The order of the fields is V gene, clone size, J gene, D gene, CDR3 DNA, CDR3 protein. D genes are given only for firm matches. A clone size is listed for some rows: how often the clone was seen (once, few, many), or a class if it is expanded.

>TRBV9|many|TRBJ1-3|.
TGTGCCTCTCAGGGGTCCGTTTCTGGAAACACCATATATTTT
CASQGSVSGNTIYF
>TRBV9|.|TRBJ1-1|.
TGTGCCAGCAGCGTCGGGGGGGGCTCTGAAGCTTTCTTT
CASSVGGGSEAFF
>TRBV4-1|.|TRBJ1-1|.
TGCGCCAGCAGCCCTGGGAGGCCGAACACTGAAGCTTTCTTT
CASSPGRPNTEAFF
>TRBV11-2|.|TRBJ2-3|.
TGTGCCAGCAGCCGTCTGGGACCCACAGATACGCAGTATTTT
CASSRLGPTDTQYF
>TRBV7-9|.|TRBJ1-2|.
TGTGCCAGCAGCCCATCCGGGGCCTACTATGGCTACACCTTC
CASSPSGAYYGYTF
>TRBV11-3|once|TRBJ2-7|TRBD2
TGTGCCAGCAGCTTAGTTCGGCTAGCGGGAGGCGAGCAGTACTTC
CASSLVRLAGGEQYF
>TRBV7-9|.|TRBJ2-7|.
TGTGCCAGCAGCTCTCTGGGGGCCGGCGAGCAGTACTTC
CASSSLGAGEQYF
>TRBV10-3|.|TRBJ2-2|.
TGTGCCAGCATAGGGACCGGGGAGCTGTTTTTT
CASIGTGELFF
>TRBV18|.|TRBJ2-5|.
TGTGCCAGCTCACGTTCAACAGGGCGAGAGACCCAGTACTTC
CASSRSTGRETQYF
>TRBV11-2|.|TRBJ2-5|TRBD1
TGTGCCAGCAGCTTCTGGACAGGGGGAGAGACCCAGTACTTC
CASSFWTGGETQYF
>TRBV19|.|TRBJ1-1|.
TGTGCCAGTACCATTTCCTCAACAGGGAACACTGAAGCTTTCTTT
CASTISSTGNTEAFF
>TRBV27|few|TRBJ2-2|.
TGTGCCAGCGCTCCCCTGACTAGTCTGCCCGGGGAGCTGTTTTTT
CASAPLTSLPGELFF
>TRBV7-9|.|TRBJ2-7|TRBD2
TGTGCCAGCAGCTTACTAGCGGGAGATGGCTCCTACGAGCAGTACTTC
CASSLLAGDGSYEQYF
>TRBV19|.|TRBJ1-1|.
TGTGCCAGTAGTACCCCCTATGGGGGCACTGAAGCTTTCTTT
CASSTPYGGTEAFF
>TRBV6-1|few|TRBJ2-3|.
TGTGCCAGCAGTGGAGATACGCAGTATTTT
CASSGDTQYF
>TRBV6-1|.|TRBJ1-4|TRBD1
TGTGCCAGCGGACGGACAGGGGGAGGTAATGAAAAACTGTTTTTT
CASGRTGGGNEKLFF
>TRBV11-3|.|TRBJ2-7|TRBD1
TGTGCCAGCAGCTCGACGCGGACAGGGGCGGTCTACGAGCAGTACTTC
CASSSTRTGAVYEQYF
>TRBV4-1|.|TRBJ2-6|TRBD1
TGCGCCAGCAGCCAAGTGCGGGACAGGGTTATCTCTGGGGCCAACGTCCTGACTTTC
CASSQVRDRVISGANVLTF
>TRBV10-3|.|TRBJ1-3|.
TGTGCCATCACTCCGACGGGCTCTGGAAACACCATATATTTT
CAITPTGSGNTIYF
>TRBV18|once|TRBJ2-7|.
TGTGCCAGCTCACCTCACCCCGGGGGTGGCTACGAGCAGTACTTC
CASSPHPGGGYEQYF
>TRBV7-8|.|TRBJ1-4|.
TGTGCCAGCAGCCTTAGAAGACAGTCTAATGAAAAACTGTTTTTT
CASSLRRQSNEKLFF
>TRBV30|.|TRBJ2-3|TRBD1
TGTGCCTGGAGCCTACCGGGACAGGGGCCAGATACGCAGTATTTT
CAWSLPGQGPDTQYF
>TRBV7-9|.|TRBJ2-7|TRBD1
TGTGCCAGCAGCCCTGGGACAGGCAAAACCTACGAGCAGTACTTC
CASSPGTGKTYEQYF
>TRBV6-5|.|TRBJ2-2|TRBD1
TGTGCCAGCAGTTACTCTCCCGACAGGGACACCGGGGAGCTGTTTTTT
CASSYSPDRDTGELFF
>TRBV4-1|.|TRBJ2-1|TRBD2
TGCGCCAGCAGCCGAGACGGGACTAGCGGGAGTTTTGATGAGCAGTTCTTC
CASSRDGTSGSFDEQFF
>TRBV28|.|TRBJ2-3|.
TGTGCCAGCAGTTTACGCGGACCCACAGATACGCAGTATTTT
CASSLRGPTDTQYF
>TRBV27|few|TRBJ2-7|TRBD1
TGTGCCAGCAGTTCCGCTCTTCGACAGGGGGAGCAGTACTTC
CASSSALRQGEQYF
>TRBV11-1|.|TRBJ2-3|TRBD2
TGTGCCAGCAGCTTTTTTGGCGGGAGGAGGACAGATACGCAGTATTTT
CASSFFGGRRTDTQYF
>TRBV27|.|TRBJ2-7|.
TGTGCCAGCAGCCTCGGGCAGTCCTACGAGCAGTACTTC
CASSLGQSYEQYF